These 17 T cell receptor beta chains share one sample of origin, sequenced in a study of blood T cells in healthy people across ages. The use of a sample-barcoded 5' primer and a J-beta primer mix characterized a second PCR of roughly 6 to 11 cycles. Via MiXCR, TCRdb re-called the 5' RACE reads, giving one row per CDR3 protein. The table lists over a million distinct CDR3 sequences, 40% to 45% of them singletons. Sequences were obtained from blood. These receptors were collected from a woman aged 60-75 years in good health.

As regards this clonotype: One base away lies a much larger clone, so this may be a sequencing read error. The V gene is TRBV27, the J gene TRBJ2-1; 8 nucleotides match TRBD1. J gave up 11 bases and V 6 bases, and 9 bases lay outside the gene matches. This CDR3 is 13 amino acids long. Germline lookup yields CDR1 MNHEY and CDR2 SMNVEV (reference sequence). The CDR3 DNA is TGTGCCAGCAGAACAGGGGGGACAAATAAGCAGTTCTTC. This sequence encodes CASRTGGTNKQFF.

J is TRBJ2-5 and V is TRBV12-3 or TRBV12-4, with a tentative D call TRBD1 (6 bases). This CDR3 comprises 14 residues. Trimming removed 6 bases from V and 5 bases from J, with 16 bases in between. DNA of the CDR3: TGTGCCAGCAGGCAGACAGGCCCGCTGGAGACCCAGTACTTC. It translates to CASRQTGPLETQYF.

This chain uses TRBV20-1 with TRBJ2-7, with 7 nucleotides matching TRBD2. This CDR3 comprises 16 residues. The ends lost 1 base at V and 0 bases at J; junction bases unmatched: 9. The germline CDR1 and CDR2 sequences are DFQATT and SNEGSKA (reference sequence). CDR3 bases: TGCAGTGCTAGAGTAAGTGAAGCGGGGAGCTCCTACGAGCAGTACTTC. Residues: CSARVSEAGSSYEQYF.

The chain employs TRBV6-6 and TRBJ2-1; 13 positions agree with TRBD2. Germline V gene lookup returns CDR1 MNHNY and CDR2 SVGAGI (reference sequence). CDR3 size: 17 residues. After removal of 4 bases from V and 0 bases from J, the junction contained 3 bases not matched to a gene. CDR3 coding DNA: TGTGCCAGCAGTTCCGGGACTAGCGGGATCTCCTACAATGAGCAGTTCTTC. Protein: CASSSGTSGISYNEQFF.

V and J are TRBV10-3 and TRBJ1-5; D is unclear. The CDR3 runs 14 residues. Germline V gene lookup returns CDR1 ENHRY and CDR2 SYGVKD. The ends were cut back, 0 bases at V and 4 bases at J, with 7 bases in the middle. The CDR3 sequence: CAISESSLNQPQHF. CDR3 sequence (DNA): TGTGCCATCAGTGAGTCATCTCTTAATCAGCCCCAGCATTTT.

This chain links TRBV6-5 with TRBJ2-2, with D perhaps TRBD2 (6 bases). The V gene lost 0 bases and the J gene lost 0 bases, with 17 bases spanning the gap. The CDR3 loop spans 19 amino acids. Germline loops: CDR1 MNHEY, CDR2 SVGAGI. In DNA form, the CDR3 reads TGTGCCAGCAGTTACTCGATCCCCCTACTAGCAGCGAACACCGGGGAGCTGTTTTTT. Its translation: CASSYSIPLLAANTGELFF.

V and J are TRBV20-1 and TRBJ2-5; tentatively, D is TRBD1 or TRBD2 (5 bases each). With 6 bases removed from V and 11 bases from J, the gap between germline ends came to 22 bases. CDR3 length equals 13 residues. CDR1 DFQATT and CDR2 SNEGSKA come from the germline V gene (reference sequence). The CDR3 loop reads CSACRDPSGAQYF. DNA of the CDR3: TGCAGTGCGTGCCGGGACCCCTCGGGTGCGCAGTACTTC.

This rearrangement joins TRBV11-2 to TRBJ2-5; the D gene could be TRBD1 or TRBD2 (5 bases each). CDR1 and CDR2 (germline): SGHAT, FQNNGV. This CDR3 is built from 13 residues. The ends were cut back, 5 bases at V and 3 bases at J, with 10 bases in the middle. The CDR3 protein is CASSRGTKETQYF. CDR3 sequence (DNA): TGTGCCAGCAGCCGTGGGACGAAAGAGACCCAGTACTTC.

In this sample, this clonotype turned up a few times. The V and J genes are TRBV29-1 and TRBJ2-7; no reliable D call. Per the germline V gene, CDR1 is SQVTM and CDR2 is ANQGSEA. V was shortened by 0 bases and J by 3 bases, with 15 bases between the two germline ends. This CDR3 comprises 15 residues. The CDR3: CSVEESGPNLYEQYF. CDR3 sequence (DNA): TGCAGCGTTGAAGAATCTGGGCCCAACCTCTACGAGCAGTACTTC.

A few counts support this clonotype. The CDR3 nucleotides read TGCGCCACCACTATAACGACAGGGGGCATAGAGACCCAGTACTTC. It translates to CATTITTGGIETQYF. The chain recombines TRBV10-2 with TRBJ2-5, with 10 bases lining up with TRBD1. The CDR3 sequence is 15 residues long. J gave up 4 bases and V 10 bases, and 12 bases lay outside the gene matches. CDR1 and CDR2 from the germline V gene are WSHSY and SAAADI.

The chain carries TRBV12-3 or TRBV12-4 and TRBJ1-1; D gene ambiguous. The V and J ends lost 4 bases and 1 base respectively, with 10 bases between them. This CDR3 contains 14 residues. The CDR3 sequence: CASSSARSNTEAFF. In DNA form, the CDR3 reads TGTGCCAGCAGTTCAGCCCGATCGAACACTGAAGCTTTCTTT.

The V call is TRBV18, the J call TRBJ2-1; D may be TRBD2 (6 bases). CDR1 is KGHSH and CDR2 is LQKENI in the germline V gene. The CDR3 is 15 residues long. V was pared by 0 bases and J by 5 bases, with 11 bases between. The CDR3, as DNA: TGTGCCAGCTCACCACCTAGCGTAGCGGACAATGAGCAGTTCTTC. Amino acid sequence: CASSPPSVADNEQFF.

Only a few counts were recorded for this clonotype. The chain links TRBV2 to TRBJ2-1; 8 nucleotides line up with TRBD2. From germline, CDR1 is SNHLY and CDR2 FYNNEI. The CDR3 totals 15 residues. The trim removed 5 bases at V and 7 bases at J, leaving 10 bases unmatched. The chain's CDR3 is CASSPTSGSSNEQFF. CDR3 nucleotides: TGTGCCAGCAGTCCAACTAGCGGTTCATCGAATGAGCAGTTCTTC.

This clonotype was seen at least ten times. The gene calls are TRBV3-1 and TRBJ2-5; the D is unclear. This CDR3 spans 13 amino acids. Looked up from germline, CDR1 is LGHDT and CDR2 is YNNKEL (reference sequence). The V and J ends lost 4 bases and 0 bases respectively, with 6 bases between them. In nucleotides, the CDR3 is TGTGCCAGCAGCCCCGACGACCAAGAGACCCAGTACTTC. As protein: CASSPDDQETQYF.

CDR3 in DNA: TGCGCCAGCACCCCTTTGCAGGGCTCCTATGGCTACACCTTC. Residues: CASTPLQGSYGYTF. J is TRBJ1-2 and V is TRBV5-1, with D perhaps matching TRBD1 (5 bases). CDR1 SGHRS and CDR2 YFSETQ come from the germline V gene. The CDR3 is 14 residues long. The V gene lost 6 bases and the J gene lost 4 bases, with 16 bases spanning the gap.

This clonotype was recorded at least ten times. The chain carries TRBV20-1 and TRBJ2-3, with 8 bases lining up with TRBD2. Germline CDR1 and CDR2: DFQATT and SNEGSKA (reference sequence). V gave up 3 bases and J gave up 1 base; unmatched junction bases: 0. The CDR3 spans 13 residues. CDR3: CSASSGGTDTQYF. In DNA, the CDR3 is TGCAGTGCTAGTAGCGGGGGCACAGATACGCAGTATTTT.

This clonotype occurred once. V is TRBV11-2 and J is TRBJ1-4, with no clear D. The CDR3 has 15 residues. V lost 2 bases, J lost 7 bases, and 14 bases lay in between. Germline values: CDR1 SGHAT, CDR2 FQNNGV. For the CDR3, the DNA is TGTGCCAGCAGCTTACAGGAGGGTCGAGGTGAAAAACTGTTTTTT. Protein product: CASSLQEGRGEKLFF.